This TCR beta chain was retrieved from a study of cytomegalovirus exposure and HLA in healthy donors. A multiplex PCR was run with 60 Vbeta primers and 13 Jbeta primers. The assay was immunoSEQ multiplex PCR, and TCRdb's table has in-frame clones only and misses some. The top ten hold around 13% of the sample, which has approximately 150,000 clones, about 83% seen once. The germline V and J ends were trimmed by 2 bases and 5 bases, with 10 bases remaining between them. Germline V lookup: CDR1 SGHTA, CDR2 FQGTGA. The CDR3 consists of 15 residues. The sequenced sample was PBMCs. The chain uses TRBV7-3 and TRBJ1-6; D possibly corresponds to TRBD1 (5 bases). The source of this sequence is a man aged 40-55 years in good health and CMV-seropositive. DNA of the CDR3: TGTGCCAGCAGCTTATGGGGGGATAATAATTCACCCCTCCACTTT. Its translation is CASSLWGDNNSPLHF.